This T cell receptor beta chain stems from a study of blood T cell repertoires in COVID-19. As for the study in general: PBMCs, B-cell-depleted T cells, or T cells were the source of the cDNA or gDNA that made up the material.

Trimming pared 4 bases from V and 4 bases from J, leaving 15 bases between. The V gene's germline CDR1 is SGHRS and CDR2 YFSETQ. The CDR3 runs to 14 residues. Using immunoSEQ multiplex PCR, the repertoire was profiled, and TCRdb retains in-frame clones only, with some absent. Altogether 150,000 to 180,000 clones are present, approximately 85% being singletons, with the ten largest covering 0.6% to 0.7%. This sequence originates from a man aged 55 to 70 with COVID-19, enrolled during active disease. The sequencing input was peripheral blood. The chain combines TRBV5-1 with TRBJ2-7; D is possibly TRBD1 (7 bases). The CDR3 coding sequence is TGCGCCAGCAGCGCAACGACAGGGAGGTACGAGCAGTACTTC. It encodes CASSATTGRYEQYF.